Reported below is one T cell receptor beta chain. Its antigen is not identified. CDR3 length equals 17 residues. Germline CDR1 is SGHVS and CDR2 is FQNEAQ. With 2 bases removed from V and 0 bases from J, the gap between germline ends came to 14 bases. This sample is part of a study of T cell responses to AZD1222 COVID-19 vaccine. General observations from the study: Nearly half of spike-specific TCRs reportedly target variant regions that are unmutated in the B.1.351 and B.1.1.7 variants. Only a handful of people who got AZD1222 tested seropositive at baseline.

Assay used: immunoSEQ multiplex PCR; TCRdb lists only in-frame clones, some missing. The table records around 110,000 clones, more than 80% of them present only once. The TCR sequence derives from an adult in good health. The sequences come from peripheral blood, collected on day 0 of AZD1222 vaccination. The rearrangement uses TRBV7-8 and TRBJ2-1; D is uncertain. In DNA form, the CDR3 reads TGTGCCAGCAGCTTATGGCGTGGCCATAGCTCCTACAATGAGCAGTTCTTC. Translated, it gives CASSLWRGHSSYNEQFF.